This T cell receptor (beta chain) stems from a study of human T cells and chemical hapten exposure. Overall study: Scalp application of diphenylcyclopropenone was performed weekly in patients across the entire roughly 25-week study. Epicutaneous patch tests delivered 0.01% DPC to the upper back, with evaluation at 6 days. Overall study findings and caveats: TCRs at a frequency above 1 in 1000 stayed unchanged with DPC sensitization.

This clonotype was counted only a few times. Its specificity is not known. Described time point: pre-sensitization, week 0. The treatment denotes: therapeutic diphenylcyclopropenone sensitization with weekly scalp DPC. Unfractionated whole blood served as the source for total RNA extraction. The CDR3 is made up of 15 amino acids. V lost 0 bases and J 1 base, leaving 7 bases between the germline ends. Germline values: CDR1 DFQATT, CDR2 SNEGSKA (reference sequence). TCRdb passed the RACE reads through MiXCR, listing each CDR3 protein once. The sample carries roughly 380,000 distinct CDR3 sequences, roughly 5% recorded once.

The origin of this receptor is a woman in her forties or fifties with alopecia areata. Some clones in this sample may be carry-over from other donors' samples. This specimen consisted of whole blood, obtained in connection with sensitization to the hapten diphenylcyclopropenone (DPC). J is TRBJ2-6 and V is TRBV20-1, with D unclear. CDR3 loop: CSARDHISGANVLTF. The CDR3 region has the DNA TGCAGTGCTAGAGATCACATTTCTGGGGCCAACGTCCTGACTTTC.